One sample yielded the 3 T cell receptor beta chains listed below, sequenced in a study of technical replicates of blood from a handful of donors. Clones were sequenced by immunoSEQ multiplex PCR, and TCRdb holds only the in-frame ones, with some missing. The profile shows about 91,000 clones, roughly 90% of them singletons. The sample comprised T cells isolated from PBMCs. The receptors were gathered from a human donor in good health.

The rearrangement links TRBV27 to TRBJ2-6; 11 nucleotides match TRBD2. This CDR3 spans 19 amino acids. CDR1 and CDR2 from the germline V gene are MNHEY and SMNVEV (reference sequence). The junction had 9 bases not matched to a gene; V was cut back by 5 bases and J by 0 bases. DNA of the CDR3: TGTGCCAGCAGTCCTTGGACTAGCGGGCCCCCCTCTGGGGCCAACGTCCTGACTTTC. Its protein is CASSPWTSGPPSGANVLTF.

The J gene is TRBJ2-1, the V gene TRBV18, with 11 bases that match TRBD1. The CDR3 covers 16 residues. The ends lost 4 bases at V and 6 bases at J; junction bases unmatched: 8. Germline V gives CDR1 KGHSH, CDR2 LQKENI. DNA of the CDR3: TGTGCCAGCTCACTTCTGGACAGGGGGCGCCCCAATGAGCAGTTCTTC. This codes for CASSLLDRGRPNEQFF.

The V gene is TRBV9, the J gene TRBJ2-2; D is unresolved. V lost 0 bases and J lost 0, with 12 bases in between. The CDR3 sequence is 17 residues long. Per the germline V gene, CDR1 is SGDLS and CDR2 is YYNGEE. CDR3 amino acids: CASSVGVGPANTGELFF. The CDR3 bases are TGTGCCAGCAGCGTAGGGGTGGGCCCCGCGAACACCGGGGAGCTGTTTTTT.